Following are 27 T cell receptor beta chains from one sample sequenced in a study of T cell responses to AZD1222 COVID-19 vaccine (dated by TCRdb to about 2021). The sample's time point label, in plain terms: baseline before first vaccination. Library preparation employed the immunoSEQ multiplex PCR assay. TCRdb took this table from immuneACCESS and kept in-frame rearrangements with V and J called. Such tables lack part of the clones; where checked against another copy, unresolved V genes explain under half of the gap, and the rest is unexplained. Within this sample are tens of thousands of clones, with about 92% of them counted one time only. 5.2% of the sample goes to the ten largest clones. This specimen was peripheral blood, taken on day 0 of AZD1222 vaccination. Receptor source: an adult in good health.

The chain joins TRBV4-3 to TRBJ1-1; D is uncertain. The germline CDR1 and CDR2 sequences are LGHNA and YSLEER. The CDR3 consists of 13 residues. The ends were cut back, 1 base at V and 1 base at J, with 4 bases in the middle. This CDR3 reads CASSQAGNTEAFF. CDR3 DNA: TGCGCCAGCAGCCAAGCTGGGAACACTGAAGCTTTCTTT.

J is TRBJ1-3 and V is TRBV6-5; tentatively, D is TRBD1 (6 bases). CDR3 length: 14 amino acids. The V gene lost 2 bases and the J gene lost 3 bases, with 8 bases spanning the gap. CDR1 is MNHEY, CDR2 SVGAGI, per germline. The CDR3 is CASSYAGVGNTIYF. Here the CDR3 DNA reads TGTGCCAGCAGTTACGCAGGGGTTGGAAACACCATATATTTT.

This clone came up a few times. The CDR3 DNA is TGTGCCAGCAGTGGCTTCGGACAGCCCTACGAGCAGTACTTC. Translation: CASSGFGQPYEQYF. The genes are TRBV2 and TRBJ2-7, with D tentatively TRBD1 (6 bases). The V gene lost 4 bases and the J gene lost 2 bases, with 12 bases spanning the gap. This CDR3 spans 14 amino acids. Looked up from germline, CDR1 is SNHLY and CDR2 is FYNNEI.

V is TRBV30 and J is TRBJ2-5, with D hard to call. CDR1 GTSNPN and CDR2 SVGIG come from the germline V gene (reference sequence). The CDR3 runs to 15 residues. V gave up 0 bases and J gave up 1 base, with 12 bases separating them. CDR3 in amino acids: CAWSVPGPIQETQYF. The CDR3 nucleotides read TGTGCCTGGAGTGTACCCGGACCCATCCAAGAGACCCAGTACTTC.

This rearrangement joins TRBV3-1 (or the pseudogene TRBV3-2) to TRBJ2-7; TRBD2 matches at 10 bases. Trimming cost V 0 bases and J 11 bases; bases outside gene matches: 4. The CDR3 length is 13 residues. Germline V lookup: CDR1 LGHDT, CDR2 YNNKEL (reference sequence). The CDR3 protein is CASSQDELAGKYF. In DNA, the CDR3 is TGTGCCAGCAGCCAAGACGAACTAGCGGGGAAGTACTTC.

CDR3 nucleotides: TGTGCCAGCAGTCTTAGCGGGAGCGGAATAGATACGCAGTATTTT. Translation: CASSLSGSGIDTQYF. The chain uses TRBV6-4 and TRBJ2-3; TRBD2 agrees at 9 bases. V lost 5 bases and J lost 5; bases outside the gene matches: 8. This CDR3 is built from 15 residues. Germline V lookup: CDR1 MRHNA, CDR2 SNTAGT.

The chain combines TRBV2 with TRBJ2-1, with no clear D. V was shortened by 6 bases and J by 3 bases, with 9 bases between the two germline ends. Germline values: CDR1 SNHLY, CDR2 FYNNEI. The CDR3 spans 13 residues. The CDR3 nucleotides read TGTGCCAGCAGCGCCCTAGGCTACAATGAGCAGTTCTTC. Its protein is CASSALGYNEQFF.

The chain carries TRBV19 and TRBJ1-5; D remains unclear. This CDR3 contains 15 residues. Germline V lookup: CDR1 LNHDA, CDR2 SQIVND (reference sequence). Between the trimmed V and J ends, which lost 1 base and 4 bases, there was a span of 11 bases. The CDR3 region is CASSIGRNRNQPQHF. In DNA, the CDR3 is TGTGCCAGTAGTATAGGAAGGAATCGGAATCAGCCCCAGCATTTT.

CDR3 protein: CASSLPADNEQFF. CDR3 nucleotides: TGTGCCAGCAGCTTACCTGCGGACAATGAGCAGTTCTTC. This chain connects TRBV5-4 to TRBJ2-1; no reliable D call. Germline V CDR1 and CDR2: SGHNT, YYREEE (reference sequence). The CDR3 spans 13 residues. V was pared by 2 bases and J by 5 bases, with 8 bases between.

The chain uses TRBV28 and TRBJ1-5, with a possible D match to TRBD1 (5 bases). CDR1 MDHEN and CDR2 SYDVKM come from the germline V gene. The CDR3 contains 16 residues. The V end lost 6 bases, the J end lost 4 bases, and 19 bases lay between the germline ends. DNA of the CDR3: TGTGCCAGCAGCCTCACCGGGACTGCAGAGAATCAGCCCCAGCATTTT. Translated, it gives CASSLTGTAENQPQHF.

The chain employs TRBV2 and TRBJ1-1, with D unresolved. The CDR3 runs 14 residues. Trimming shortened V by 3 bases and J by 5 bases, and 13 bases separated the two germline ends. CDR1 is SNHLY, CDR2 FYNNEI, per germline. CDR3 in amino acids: CASSERSSGTEAFF. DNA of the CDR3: TGTGCCAGCAGTGAGCGATCGTCGGGGACTGAAGCTTTCTTT. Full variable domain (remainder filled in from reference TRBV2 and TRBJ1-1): EPEVTQTPSHQVTQMGQEVILRCVPISNHLYFYWYRQILGQKVEFLVSFYNNEISEKSEIFDDQFSVERPDGSNFTLKIRSTKLEDSAMYFCASSERSSGTEAFFGQGTRLTVV.

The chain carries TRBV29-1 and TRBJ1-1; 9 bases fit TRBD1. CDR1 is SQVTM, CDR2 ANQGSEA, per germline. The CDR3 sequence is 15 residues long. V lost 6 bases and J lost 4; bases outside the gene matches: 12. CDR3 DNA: TGCAGCGTGGAAAACGTACAGGGGGCGGTCACTGAAGCTTTCTTT. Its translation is CSVENVQGAVTEAFF.

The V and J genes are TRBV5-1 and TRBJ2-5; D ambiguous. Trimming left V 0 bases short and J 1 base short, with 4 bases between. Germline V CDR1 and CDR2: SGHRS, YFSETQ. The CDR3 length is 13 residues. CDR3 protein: CASSLAVQETQYF. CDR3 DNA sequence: TGCGCCAGCAGCTTGGCTGTCCAAGAGACCCAGTACTTC.

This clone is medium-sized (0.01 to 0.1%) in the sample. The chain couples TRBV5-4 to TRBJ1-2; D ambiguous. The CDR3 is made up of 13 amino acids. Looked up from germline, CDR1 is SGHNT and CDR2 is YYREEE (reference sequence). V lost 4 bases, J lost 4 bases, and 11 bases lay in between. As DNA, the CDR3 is TGTGCCAGCAGCATGATGACGGGCTATGGCTACACCTTC. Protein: CASSMMTGYGYTF.

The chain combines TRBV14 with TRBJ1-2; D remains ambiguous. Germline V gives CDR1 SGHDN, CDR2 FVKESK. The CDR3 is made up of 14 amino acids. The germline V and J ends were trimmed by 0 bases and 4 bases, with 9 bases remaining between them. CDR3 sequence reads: CASSQDIWGYGYTF. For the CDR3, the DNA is TGTGCCAGCAGCCAAGATATCTGGGGCTATGGCTACACCTTC.

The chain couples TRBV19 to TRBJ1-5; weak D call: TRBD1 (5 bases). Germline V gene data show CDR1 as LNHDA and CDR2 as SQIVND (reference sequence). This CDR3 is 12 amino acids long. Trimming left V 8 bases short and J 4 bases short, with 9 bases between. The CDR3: CASAGWNQPQHF. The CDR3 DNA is TGTGCCAGTGCAGGGTGGAATCAGCCCCAGCATTTT.

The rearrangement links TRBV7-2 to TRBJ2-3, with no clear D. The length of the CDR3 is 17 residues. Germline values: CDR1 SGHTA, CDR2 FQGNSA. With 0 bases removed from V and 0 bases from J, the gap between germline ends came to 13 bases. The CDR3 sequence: CASSLAPARRSTDTQYF. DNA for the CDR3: TGTGCCAGCAGCTTAGCGCCGGCCAGACGTAGCACAGATACGCAGTATTTT. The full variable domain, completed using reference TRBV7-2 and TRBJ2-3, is GAGVSQSPSNKVTEKGKDVELRCDPISGHTALYWYRQSLGQGLEFLIYFQGNSAPDKSGLPSDRFSAERTGGSVSTLTIQRTQQEDSAVYLCASSLAPARRSTDTQYFGPGTRLTVL.

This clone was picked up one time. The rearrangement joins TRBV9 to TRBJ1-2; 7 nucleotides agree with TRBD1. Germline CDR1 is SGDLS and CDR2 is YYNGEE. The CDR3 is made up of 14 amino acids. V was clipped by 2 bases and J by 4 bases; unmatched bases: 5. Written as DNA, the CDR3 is TGTGCCAGCAGCGTTGGCCAGGGGGGCTATGGCTACACCTTC. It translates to CASSVGQGGYGYTF.

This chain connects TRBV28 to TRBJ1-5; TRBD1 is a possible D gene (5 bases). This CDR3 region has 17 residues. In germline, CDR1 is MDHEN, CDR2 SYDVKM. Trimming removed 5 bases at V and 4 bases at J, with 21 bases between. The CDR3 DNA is TGTGCCAGCAGTCCCGGGCCGGGACGGAGAATTAATCAGCCCCAGCATTTT. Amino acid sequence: CASSPGPGRRINQPQHF.

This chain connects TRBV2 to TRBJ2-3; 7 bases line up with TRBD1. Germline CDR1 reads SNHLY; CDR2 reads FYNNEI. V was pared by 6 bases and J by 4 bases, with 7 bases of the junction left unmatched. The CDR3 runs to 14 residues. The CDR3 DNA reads TGTGCCAGCAGCCTGGGACAGCCTTCAGATACGCAGTATTTT. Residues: CASSLGQPSDTQYF.

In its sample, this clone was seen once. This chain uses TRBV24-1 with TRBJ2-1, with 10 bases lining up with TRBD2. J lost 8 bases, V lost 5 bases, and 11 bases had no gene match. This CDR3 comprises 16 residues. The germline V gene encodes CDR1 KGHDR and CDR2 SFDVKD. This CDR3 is CATSGSSGRVAHEQFF. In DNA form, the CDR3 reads TGTGCCACCAGTGGGTCTAGCGGGAGAGTTGCCCATGAGCAGTTCTTC.

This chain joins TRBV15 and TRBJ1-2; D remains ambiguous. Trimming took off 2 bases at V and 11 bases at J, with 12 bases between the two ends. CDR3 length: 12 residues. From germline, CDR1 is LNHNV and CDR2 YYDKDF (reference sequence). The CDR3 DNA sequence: TGTGCCACCAGCAGATTTAAGGACTATTACACCTTC. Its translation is CATSRFKDYYTF.

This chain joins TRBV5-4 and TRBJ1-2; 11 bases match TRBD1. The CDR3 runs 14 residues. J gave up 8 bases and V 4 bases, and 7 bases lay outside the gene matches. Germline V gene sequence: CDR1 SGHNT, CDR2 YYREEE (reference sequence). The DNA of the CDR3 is TGTGCCAGCAGCGCAGGACAGGGGGCTGGGGGCTACACCTTC. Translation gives CASSAGQGAGGYTF.

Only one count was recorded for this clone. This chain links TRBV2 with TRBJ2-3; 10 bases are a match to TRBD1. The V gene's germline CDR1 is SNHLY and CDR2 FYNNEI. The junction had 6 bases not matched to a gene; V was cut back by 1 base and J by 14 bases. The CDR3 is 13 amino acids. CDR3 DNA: TGTGCCAGCAGTGAAGGAGGACAGGGGGAGTGGTATTTT. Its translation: CASSEGGQGEWYF.

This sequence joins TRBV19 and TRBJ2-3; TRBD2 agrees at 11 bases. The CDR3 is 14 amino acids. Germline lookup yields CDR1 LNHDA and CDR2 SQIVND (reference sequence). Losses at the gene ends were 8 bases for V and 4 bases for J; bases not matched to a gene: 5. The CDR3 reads CASQLAGVSDTQYF. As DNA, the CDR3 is TGTGCCAGTCAACTAGCGGGAGTCTCAGATACGCAGTATTTT.

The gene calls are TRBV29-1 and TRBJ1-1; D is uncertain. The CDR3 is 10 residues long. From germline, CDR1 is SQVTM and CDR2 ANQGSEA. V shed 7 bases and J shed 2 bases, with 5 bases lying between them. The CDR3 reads CSAVNTEAFF. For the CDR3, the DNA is TGCAGCGCTGTTAACACTGAAGCTTTCTTT.

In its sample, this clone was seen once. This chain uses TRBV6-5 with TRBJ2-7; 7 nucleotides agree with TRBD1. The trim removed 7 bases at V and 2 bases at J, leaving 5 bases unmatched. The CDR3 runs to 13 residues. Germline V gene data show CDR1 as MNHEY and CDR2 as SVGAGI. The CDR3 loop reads CASTDREPYEQYF. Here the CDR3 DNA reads TGTGCCAGCACCGACAGGGAGCCCTACGAGCAGTACTTC.